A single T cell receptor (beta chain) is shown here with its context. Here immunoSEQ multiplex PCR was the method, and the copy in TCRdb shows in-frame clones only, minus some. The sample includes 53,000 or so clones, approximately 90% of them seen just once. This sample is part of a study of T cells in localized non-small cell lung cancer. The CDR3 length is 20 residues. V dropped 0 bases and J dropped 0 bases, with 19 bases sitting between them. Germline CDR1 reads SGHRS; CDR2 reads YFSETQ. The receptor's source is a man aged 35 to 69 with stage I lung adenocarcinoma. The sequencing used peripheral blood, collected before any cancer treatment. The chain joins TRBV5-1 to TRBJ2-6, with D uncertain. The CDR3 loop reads CASSLAYISRTASGANVLTF. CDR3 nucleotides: TGCGCCAGCAGCTTGGCTTACATTTCCCGGACGGCCTCTGGGGCCAACGTCCTGACTTTC.